This T cell receptor beta chain was captured in a study of blood T cell repertoires in COVID-19. As for the study in general: Some COVID-19 samples were acute and others convalescent; all came from the United States, Italy and Spain. From T cells, B-cell-depleted T cells, or PBMCs came the material, which was cDNA or gDNA.

Original processing methods: From reference gene primer amplification, estimates of nucleated cell counts were derived. Profiled with immunoSEQ multiplex PCR; TCRdb holds only in-frame clones, not every one. That table is the source of V, J and clone size, and D and trimming were worked out from the DNA. The table includes around 200,000 clones, more than 75% detected once. The source is a man aged 40-49 years with active or convalescent COVID-19. Sample: peripheral blood.

The CDR3, as DNA: TGTGCCAGCGACAGATACAATGAGCAGTTCTTC. It translates to CASDRYNEQFF. This chain joins TRBV7-2 and TRBJ2-1, with a weak D call TRBD1 (5 bases). This CDR3 spans 11 amino acids. Germline values: CDR1 SGHTA, CDR2 FQGNSA. Deletions cut 8 bases from V and 4 bases from J, with 6 bases between.